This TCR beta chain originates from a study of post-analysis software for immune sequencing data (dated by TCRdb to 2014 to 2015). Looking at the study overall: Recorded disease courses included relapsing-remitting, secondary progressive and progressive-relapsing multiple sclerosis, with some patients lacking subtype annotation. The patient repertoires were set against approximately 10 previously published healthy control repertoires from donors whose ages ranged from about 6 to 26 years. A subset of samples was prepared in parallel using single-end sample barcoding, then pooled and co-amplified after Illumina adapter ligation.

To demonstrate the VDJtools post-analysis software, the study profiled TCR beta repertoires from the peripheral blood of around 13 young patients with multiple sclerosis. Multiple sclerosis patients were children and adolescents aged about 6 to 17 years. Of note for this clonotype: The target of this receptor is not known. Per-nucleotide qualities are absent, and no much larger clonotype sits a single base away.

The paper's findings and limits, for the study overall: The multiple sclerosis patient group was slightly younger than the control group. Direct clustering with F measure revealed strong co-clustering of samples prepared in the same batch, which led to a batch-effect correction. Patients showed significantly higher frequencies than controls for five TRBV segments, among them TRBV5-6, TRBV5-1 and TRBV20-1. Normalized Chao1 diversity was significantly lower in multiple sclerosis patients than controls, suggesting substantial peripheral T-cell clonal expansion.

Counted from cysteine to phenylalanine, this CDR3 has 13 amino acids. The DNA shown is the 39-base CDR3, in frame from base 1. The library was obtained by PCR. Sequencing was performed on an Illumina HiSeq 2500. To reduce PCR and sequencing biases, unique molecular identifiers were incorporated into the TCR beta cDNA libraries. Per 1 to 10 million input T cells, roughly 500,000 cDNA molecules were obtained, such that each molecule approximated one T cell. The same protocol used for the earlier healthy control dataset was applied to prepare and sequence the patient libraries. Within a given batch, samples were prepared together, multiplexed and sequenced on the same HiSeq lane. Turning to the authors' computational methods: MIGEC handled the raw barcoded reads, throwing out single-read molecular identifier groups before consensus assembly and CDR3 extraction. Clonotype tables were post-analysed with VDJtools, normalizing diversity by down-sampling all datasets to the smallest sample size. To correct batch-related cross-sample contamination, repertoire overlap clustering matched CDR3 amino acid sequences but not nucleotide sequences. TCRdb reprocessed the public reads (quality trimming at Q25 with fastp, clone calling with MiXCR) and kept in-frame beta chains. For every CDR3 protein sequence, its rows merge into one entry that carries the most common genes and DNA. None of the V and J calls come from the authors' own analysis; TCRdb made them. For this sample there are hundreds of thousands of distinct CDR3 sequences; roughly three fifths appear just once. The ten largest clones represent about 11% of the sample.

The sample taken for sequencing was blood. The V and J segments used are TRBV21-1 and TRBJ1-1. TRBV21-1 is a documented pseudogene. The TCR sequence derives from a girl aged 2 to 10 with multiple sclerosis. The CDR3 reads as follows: CASRYPRDTEAFF. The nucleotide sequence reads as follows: TGTGCCAGCAGGTACCCTAGGGACACTGAAGCTTTCTTT.